This passage covers 5 T cell receptor beta chains from one sample sequenced in a study of patients and donors after allogeneic stem cell transplantation. MiXCR was run by TCRdb on the RT-PCR reads, yielding one entry per CDR3 protein. Of about a million distinct CDR3 sequences listed, more than 15% are singletons. Source material: blood, either unsorted or a sorted T cell fraction (not recorded which). The receptors shown here come from a human donor who was either an allogeneic HSCT recipient or a stem cell or donor lymphocyte infusion donor (not recorded which). It is not recorded whose cells these are; they may come from a transplant donor.

The chain has TRBV7-9 and TRBJ1-2; tentatively, D is TRBD1 (5 bases). The germline V gene encodes CDR1 SEHNR and CDR2 FQNEAQ (reference sequence). The CDR3 runs 13 residues. V lost 0 bases and J lost 6, with 8 bases in between. The CDR3 coding sequence is TGTGCCAGCAGCTTAGCAGGGGAGGATGGCTACACCTTC. Translated: CASSLAGEDGYTF. Using reference TRBV7-9 and TRBJ1-2 for the parts outside the CDR3, the full variable domain is DTGVSQNPRHKITKRGQNVTFRCDPISEHNRLYWYRQTLGQGPEFLTYFQNEAQLEKSRLLSDRFSAERPKGSFSTLEIQRTEQGDSAMYLCASSLAGEDGYTFGSGTRLTVV.

The chain couples TRBV3-1 to TRBJ2-1; D not certain. Trimming cost V 0 bases and J 2 bases, with 11 bases left between them. Germline CDR1 LGHDT, CDR2 YNNKEL (reference sequence). The CDR3 is 16 amino acids. The CDR3 region is CASSQEGRIPYNEQFF. The CDR3 region has the DNA TGTGCCAGCAGCCAAGAGGGAAGGATACCCTACAATGAGCAGTTCTTC.

This clonotype has at least ten counts. The rearrangement joins TRBV3-1 to TRBJ1-2; D might be TRBD1 (6 bases). The CDR3 length is 12 residues. Trimming pared 3 bases from V and 4 bases from J, leaving 6 bases between. Germline V gene lookup returns CDR1 LGHDT and CDR2 YNNKEL (reference sequence). CDR3 protein: CASSQDSYGYTF. The CDR3 region has the DNA TGTGCCAGCAGCCAGGACAGCTATGGCTACACCTTC.

The V and J genes are TRBV4-1 and TRBJ2-2; the match to TRBD1 covers 7 bases. This CDR3 spans 17 amino acids. CDR1 is MGHRA, CDR2 YSYEKL, per germline. With V trimmed by 0 bases and J by 0 bases, 4 bases remained unmatched. CDR3 residues: CASSQDKGQANTGELFF. CDR3 nucleotides: TGCGCCAGCAGCCAAGATAAAGGACAGGCGAACACCGGGGAGCTGTTTTTT.

This clonotype was counted only a few times. V is TRBV20-1 and J is TRBJ1-1; 8 bases match TRBD1. V gave up 0 bases and J gave up 1 base; unmatched junction bases: 7. The CDR3 is 16 residues long. Germline V gene sequence: CDR1 DFQATT, CDR2 SNEGSKA (reference sequence). CDR3 residues: CSARDRRQGTNTEAFF. CDR3 coding DNA: TGCAGTGCTAGAGACCGCAGACAGGGGACGAACACTGAAGCTTTCTTT.